This T cell receptor beta chain was retrieved from a study of cytomegalovirus exposure and HLA in healthy donors. Study conclusions and caveats: Association with HLA alleles at 0.05 false discovery rate was found for 15,000 or so TCR beta sequences in a later analysis.

This clone has only one observation. Its antigen remains unidentified. Researchers ran the PCR with 60 Vbeta and 13 Jbeta primers. Sequencing was performed with immunoSEQ multiplex PCR; in TCRdb, only in-frame clones are kept and a portion is missing. The data hold around 110,000 clones, with approximately 81% observed a single time. CDR3 length: 18 residues. The germline V gene has CDR1 MRHNA and CDR2 SNTAGT. Trimming removed 2 bases from V and 0 bases from J; junction bases left unmatched: 10. The chain has TRBV6-4 and TRBJ2-1, with TRBD2 matching 7 bases. The receptor was derived from a man younger than 45 in good health and CMV-seronegative. The material sequenced was PBMCs. DNA of the CDR3: TGTGCCAGCAGTGACGCCGTTAGTGGCGGGAGCTCCTACAATGAGCAGTTCTTC. Its protein product is CASSDAVSGGSSYNEQFF.